This T cell receptor (beta chain) was sequenced in a study of CD8+CD57+ T cells in acquired aplastic anemia. This clonotype was recorded at least ten times. It was genomic DNA that served as the template for profiling TCR beta VDJ and CDR3. In TCRdb, the reads were re-called with MiXCR into one record per CDR3 protein. The data hold under 500,000 distinct CDR3 sequences, with around 32% observed a single time. CDR3 length: 14 residues. Trimming removed 5 bases from V and 1 base from J, with 6 bases in between. Germline assignment: CDR1 SEHNR and CDR2 FQNEAQ (reference sequence). Only patients with CD8+CD57+ cell expansion on flow cytometry were chosen for sequencing. Severe acquired aplastic anemia affected all patients. Patients had undergone no therapy by the time their blood was sampled.

This clonotype was obtained from a human donor with aplastic anemia. Sequencing was done on a sample of sorted CD4+, CD8+, or CD8+CD57+ T cells (not recorded which) from PBMCs. The chain recombines TRBV7-9 with TRBJ2-6; D remains unclear. The CDR3 reads CASSDASGANVLTF. The CDR3 DNA reads as TGTGCCAGCAGCGATGCATCTGGGGCCAACGTCCTGACTTTC.